This T cell receptor (beta chain) emerged from a study of persistence of HIV-infected CD4 T cells. Background on the study: CD4+ T cells responding to CMV or HIV-1 Gag were isolated. Findings and limits, study-wide: Antigen-responding cells were enriched for degenerate expanded CDR3beta sequences.

Cells were stimulated with CMV-infected fibroblast lysates at approximately 10 ug/mL. CD40L/CD69 double-negative CD45RO-high memory CD4+ T cells were collected. A roughly 17-hour stimulation of CD8-depleted PBMCs used anti-CD28/CD49d costimulation, CD40-blocking antibody and enfuvirtide. Note on this clone: The target antigen is unknown.

Sequencing used immunoSEQ version 4 in survey mode. The protocol was immunoSEQ multiplex PCR, while the TCRdb copy is restricted to in-frame clones and leaves out a portion. The table records 25,000 to 35,000 clones, more than 75% of them present only once. Source: CD4+ T cells sorted from PBMCs after roughly 20-hour stimulation, taken from a patient who received antiretroviral therapy. The sequence derives from an adult woman with HIV who was CMV-seropositive.

This CDR3 is CASTGGGVSTDTQYF. CDR3 nucleotide sequence: TGTGCCAGCACCGGGGGCGGGGTTAGCACAGATACGCAGTATTTT. The genes are TRBV7-2 and TRBJ2-3; the D call may be TRBD1 or TRBD2 (6 bases each). The germline V and J ends were trimmed by 7 bases and 0 bases, with 14 bases remaining between them. Germline-derived CDR1 and CDR2 are SGHTA and FQGNSA. There are 15 residues in the CDR3.